The T cell receptor beta chain described here comes from a study of regulatory T cells in long-lasting Graves disease. General study points: Persistent Graves' patients showed less TCR diversity than newly diagnosed ones.

On this clonotype itself: The antigen remains undetermined.

The authors built TCR beta libraries using iRepertoire HTBI primers and Arm-PCR of CDR3 regions. Under the authors' procedure: Detected in the samples were over 60 TRBV and approximately 14 TRBJ segments. TCRdb reanalysed the multiplex PCR reads using MiXCR and keeps one entry per CDR3 protein. What appears here as the V and J calls and clone size reflects TCRdb's work, not the paper's. In the table there are 530,000 or so distinct CDR3 sequences, about 16% of which are singletons. CDR3 length: 18 residues. V lost 3 bases and J 6 bases, leaving 27 bases between the germline ends. The germline gives CDR1 DFQATT, CDR2 SNEGSKA (reference sequence). The time point was: newly diagnosed GD, antithyroid drugs for less than 3 months. PBMC RNA was the source of the TCR library. Those enrolled as patients came out of an endocrinology department in Xi'an, China. These data are also associated with another study on T cells in Graves' hyperthyroidism and ophthalmopathy. Per that paper: Initially, a first-round RT-PCR of the TCR CDR3 employed the HTBI primer set.

The sequenced sample was peripheral blood mononuclear cells (PBMCs), obtained at new diagnosis, from a patient treated with antithyroid drugs. V gene TRBV20-1 combines with J gene TRBJ2-1, with TRBD2 as a possible D gene (6 bases). The source of this sequence is a man between 18 and 29 years old with Graves disease. The CDR3 DNA reads as TGCAGTGCTAGGGCCCATCGGGACTCCATAGCTCCCGGCAATGAGCAGTTCTTC. Encoded protein: CSARAHRDSIAPGNEQFF.